The 8 T cell receptor beta chains given below trace back to one sample, sequenced in a study of T cells in women clearing cervical HPV infection. Repertoires were generated with immunoSEQ multiplex PCR, while TCRdb's copy carries only in-frame clones and drops some. Its table records roughly 38,000 clones. Material: blood buffy coat. These receptor sequences come from a woman between 18 and 70 years old with a cervical HPV16 infection that either progressed to CIN3+ or cleared (not recorded which).

Concerning this clone itself: The CDR3 end is not reached by the read, which stops 3 residues before it; the germline J gene fills it in. The rearrangement uses TRBV4-1 and TRBJ1-5; TRBD1 is a possible D gene (5 bases). V dropped 4 bases and J dropped 2 bases, with 12 bases sitting between them. This CDR3 is built from 15 residues. CDR1 and CDR2 from the germline V gene are MGHRA and YSYEKL. The CDR3 bases that were read are TGCGCCAGCAGCCCCGGGGGAGAGGGCAATCAGCCC. Encoded protein: CASSPGGEGNQP. The CDR3 in full is CASSPGGEGNQPQHF.

Note on this clone: Other DNA sequences in this specimen translate into the identical CDR3. CDR3 region: CASSPSSSGGTDTQYF. CDR3 DNA, as far as it was read: TGTGCCAGCTCACCCTCCTCTAGCGGGGGCACAGATACG. The chain links TRBV18 to TRBJ2-3; TRBD2 agrees at 9 bases. The CDR3 end is not reached by the read, which stops 3 residues before it; the germline J gene fills it in. V lost 3 bases and J lost 1; bases outside the gene matches: 5. The CDR3 length is 16 residues. Germline lookup yields CDR1 KGHSH and CDR2 LQKENI.

About this clone itself: The CDR3 extends 3 residues past the end of the read, so its final part is completed from the germline J gene. The rearrangement links TRBV10-3 to TRBJ2-7; D is ambiguous. CDR1 and CDR2 from the germline V gene are ENHRY and SYGVKD. The ends were cut back, 8 bases at V and 0 bases at J, with 8 bases in the middle. This CDR3 has 12 amino acids. Here the CDR3 reads CAIEGTSYEQYF. CDR3 DNA (partial): TGTGCCATCGAAGGCACCTCCTACGAG.

For this clone: Read sequence stops 3 residues before the CDR3 end, and the germline J gene provides the missing end. The V call is TRBV19, the J call TRBJ1-5; D gene ambiguous. This CDR3 contains 16 residues. Trimming took 1 base from V and 2 from J, leaving 12 bases between them. Germline V CDR1 and CDR2: LNHDA, SQIVND (reference sequence). CDR3 DNA (partial): TGTGCCAGTAGTATAGTTCGAGGGTTCGGCAATCAGCCC. Translation: CASSIVRGFGNQP. The whole CDR3 protein is CASSIVRGFGNQPQHF.

About this clone itself: Sequencing ends 3 residues short of the CDR3 end; the germline J gene provides the rest. V usage is TRBV6-2 or TRBV6-3 and J usage is TRBJ1-5; D is unclear. The germline gives CDR1 MNHEY, CDR2 SVGEGT. The CDR3 covers 16 residues. V was pared by 8 bases and J by 0 bases, with 17 bases between. CDR3 residues: CASSPDSLYSNQPQHF. The CDR3 DNA, read in part, is TGTGCCAGCTCCCCGGACTCGCTGTATAGCAATCAGCCC.

A remark on this clone: The CDR3 end falls 3 residues outside the read, so it is completed with the germline J gene. The chain carries TRBV29-1 and TRBJ2-1; 7 bases map to TRBD1. Germline loops: CDR1 SQVTM, CDR2 ANQGSEA. With 4 bases clipped from V and 0 bases from J, the junction kept 3 bases outside the gene matches. The CDR3 length is 14 residues. The CDR3: CSVAGQASYNEQFF. The covered CDR3 bases are TGCAGCGTTGCTGGACAGGCCTCCTACAATGAG.

On this clone: The read halts 3 residues ahead of the CDR3 end, with the missing end drawn from the germline J gene. The J gene is TRBJ1-1, the V gene TRBV7-6; D possibly corresponds to TRBD1 (5 bases). The germline V and J ends were trimmed by 1 base and 3 bases, with 9 bases remaining between them. This CDR3 comprises 14 residues. Germline V gene sequence: CDR1 SGHVS, CDR2 FNYEAQ. The part of the CDR3 DNA that was read is TGTGCCAGCAGCTTAGGCGGGGGGTACACTGAA. Translation: CASSLGGGYTE. The whole CDR3 is CASSLGGGYTEAFF.

Points on this clone: The CDR3 goes on 3 residues after the read ends, and that part is filled in from the germline J gene. This chain links TRBV2 with TRBJ1-4; 7 nucleotides line up with TRBD1. Germline lookup yields CDR1 SNHLY and CDR2 FYNNEI. This CDR3 has 16 amino acids. The part of the CDR3 DNA that was read is TGTGCCAGCAGTCCCCGGGACAGAAATTATAATTCACCA. It is translated as CASSPRDRNYNSP. The complete CDR3 protein is CASSPRDRNYNSPLFF. Complete variable domain (other parts from reference TRBV2 and TRBJ1-4): EPEVTQTPSHQVTQMGQEVILRCVPISNHLYFYWYRQILGQKVEFLVSFYNNEISEKSEIFDDQFSVERPDGSNFTLKIRSTKLEDSAMYFCASSPRDRNYNSPLFFGSGTQLSVL.